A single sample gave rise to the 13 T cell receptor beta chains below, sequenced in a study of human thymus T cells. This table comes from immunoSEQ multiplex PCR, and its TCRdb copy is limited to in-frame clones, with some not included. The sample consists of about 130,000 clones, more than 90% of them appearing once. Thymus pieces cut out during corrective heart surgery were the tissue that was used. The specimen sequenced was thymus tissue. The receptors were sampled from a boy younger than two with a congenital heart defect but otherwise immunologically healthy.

The chain's CDR3 is CASSPHSGNTIYF. As DNA, the CDR3 is TGTGCCAGCTCACCACACTCTGGAAACACCATATATTTT. The rearrangement links TRBV18 to TRBJ1-3; the D is unclear. Germline values: CDR1 KGHSH, CDR2 LQKENI. This CDR3 comprises 13 residues. The V end lost 1 base, the J end lost 0 bases, and 1 base lay between the germline ends.

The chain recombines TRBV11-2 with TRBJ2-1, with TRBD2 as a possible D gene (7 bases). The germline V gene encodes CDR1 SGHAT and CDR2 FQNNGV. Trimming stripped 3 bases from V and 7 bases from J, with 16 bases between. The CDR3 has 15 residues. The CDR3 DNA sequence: TGTGCCAGCAGCTTCCGTGAGGGGGGGCCTAATGAGCAGTTCTTC. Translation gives CASSFREGGPNEQFF. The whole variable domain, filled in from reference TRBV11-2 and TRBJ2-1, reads EAGVAQSPRYKIIEKRQSVAFWCNPISGHATLYWYQQILGQGPKLLIQFQNNGVVDDSQLPKDRFSAERLKGVDSTLKIQPAKLEDSAVYLCASSFREGGPNEQFFGPGTRLTVL.

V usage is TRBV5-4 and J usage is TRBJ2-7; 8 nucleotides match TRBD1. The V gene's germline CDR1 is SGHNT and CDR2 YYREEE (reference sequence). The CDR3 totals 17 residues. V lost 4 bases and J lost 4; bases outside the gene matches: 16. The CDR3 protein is CASSPGTGLLRPYEQYF. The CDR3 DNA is TGTGCCAGCAGCCCCGGGACAGGACTTTTGCGTCCGTACGAGCAGTACTTC.

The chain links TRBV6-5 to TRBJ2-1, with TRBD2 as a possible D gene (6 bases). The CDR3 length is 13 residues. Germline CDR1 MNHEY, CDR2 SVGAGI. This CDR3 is CATGGTLYNEQFF. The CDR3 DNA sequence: TGTGCGACCGGTGGGACTCTTTACAATGAGCAGTTCTTC.

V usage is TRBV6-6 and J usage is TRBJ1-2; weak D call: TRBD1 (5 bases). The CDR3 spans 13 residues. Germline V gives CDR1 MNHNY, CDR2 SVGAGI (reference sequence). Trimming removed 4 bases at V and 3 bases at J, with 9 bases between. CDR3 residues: CASSSGCDYGYTF. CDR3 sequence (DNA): TGTGCCAGCAGTTCAGGGTGCGACTATGGCTACACCTTC.

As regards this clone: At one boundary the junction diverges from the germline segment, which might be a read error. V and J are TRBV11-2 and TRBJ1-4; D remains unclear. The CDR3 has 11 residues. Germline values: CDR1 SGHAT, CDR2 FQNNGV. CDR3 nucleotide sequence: TGTGCCAGCGGCTTAAATGAAAAACTGTTTTTT. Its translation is CASGLNEKLFF.

The CDR3 sequence is CASSLTPGQENSPLHF. CDR3 nucleotide sequence: TGCGCCAGCAGCTTGACGCCGGGACAGGAAAATTCACCCCTCCACTTT. The chain couples TRBV5-1 to TRBJ1-6, with TRBD1 identical over 8 bases. The CDR3 has 16 residues. The germline V gene encodes CDR1 SGHRS and CDR2 YFSETQ. V lost 1 base, J lost 7 bases, and 7 bases stayed unmatched.

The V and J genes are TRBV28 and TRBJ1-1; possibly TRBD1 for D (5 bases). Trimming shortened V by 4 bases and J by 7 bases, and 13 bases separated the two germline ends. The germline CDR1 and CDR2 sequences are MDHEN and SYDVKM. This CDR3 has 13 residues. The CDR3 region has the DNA TGTGCCAGCAGTTGTGACAGCCGGGGTGAAGCTTTCTTT. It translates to CASSCDSRGEAFF.

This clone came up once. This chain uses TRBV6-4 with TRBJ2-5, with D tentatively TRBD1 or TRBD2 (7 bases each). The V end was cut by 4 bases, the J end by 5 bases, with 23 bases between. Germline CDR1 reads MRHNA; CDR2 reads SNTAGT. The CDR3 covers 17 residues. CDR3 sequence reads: CASSAPLQGGLWETQYF. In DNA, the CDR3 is TGTGCCAGCAGTGCTCCCTTGCAGGGGGGGCTTTGGGAGACCCAGTACTTC.

DNA for the CDR3: TGCGCCAGCGCGGCCACAACCCAAGAGACCCAGTACTTC. It codes for CASAATTQETQYF. The J gene is TRBJ2-5, the V gene TRBV4-3; D is ambiguous. Germline lookup yields CDR1 LGHNA and CDR2 YSLEER. The V and J ends lost 8 bases and 1 base respectively, with 11 bases between them. This CDR3 is 13 amino acids long.

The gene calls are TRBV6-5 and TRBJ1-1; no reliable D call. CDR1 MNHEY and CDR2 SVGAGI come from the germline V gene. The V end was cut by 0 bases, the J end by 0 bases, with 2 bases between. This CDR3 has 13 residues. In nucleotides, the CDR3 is TGTGCCAGCAGTTACTCAGTGAACACTGAAGCTTTCTTT. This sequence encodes CASSYSVNTEAFF.

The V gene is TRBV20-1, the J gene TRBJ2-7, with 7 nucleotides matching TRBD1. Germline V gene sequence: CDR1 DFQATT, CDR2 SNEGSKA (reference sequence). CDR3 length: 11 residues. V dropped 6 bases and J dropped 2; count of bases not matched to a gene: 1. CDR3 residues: CSADRAYEQYF. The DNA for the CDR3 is TGCAGTGCAGACAGGGCCTACGAGCAGTACTTC.

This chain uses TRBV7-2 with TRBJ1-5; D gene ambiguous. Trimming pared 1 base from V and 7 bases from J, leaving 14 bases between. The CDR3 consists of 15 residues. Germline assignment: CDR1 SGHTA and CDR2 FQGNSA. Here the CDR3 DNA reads TGTGCCAGCAGCTTAGTTCACGGGGAAGGACAGCCCCAGCATTTT. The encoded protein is CASSLVHGEGQPQHF.